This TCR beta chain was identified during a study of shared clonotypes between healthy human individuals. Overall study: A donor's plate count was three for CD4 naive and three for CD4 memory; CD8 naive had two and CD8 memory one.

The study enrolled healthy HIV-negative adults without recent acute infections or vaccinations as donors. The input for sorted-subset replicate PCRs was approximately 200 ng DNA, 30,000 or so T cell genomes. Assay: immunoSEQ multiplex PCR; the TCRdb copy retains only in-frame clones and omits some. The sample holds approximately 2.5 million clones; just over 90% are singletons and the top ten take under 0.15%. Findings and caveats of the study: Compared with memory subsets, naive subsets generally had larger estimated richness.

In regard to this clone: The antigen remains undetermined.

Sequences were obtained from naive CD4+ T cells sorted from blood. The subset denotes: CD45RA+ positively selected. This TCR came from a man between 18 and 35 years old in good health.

CDR3 amino acids: CASSLFLGQGKISKNIQYF. The CDR3 DNA sequence: TGTGCCAGCAGCCTTTTCCTTGGACAGGGGAAAATTTCCAAAAACATTCAGTACTTC. The chain has TRBV7-2 and TRBJ2-4, with TRBD1 matching over 9 bases. V shed 5 bases, J shed 2 bases, and the junction held 16 bases outside the gene matches. Germline values: CDR1 SGHTA, CDR2 FQGNSA. CDR3 size: 19 residues. The whole variable domain, filled in from reference TRBV7-2 and TRBJ2-4, reads GAGVSQSPSNKVTEKGKDVELRCDPISGHTALYWYRQSLGQGLEFLIYFQGNSAPDKSGLPSDRFSAERTGGSVSTLTIQRTQQEDSAVYLCASSLFLGQGKISKNIQYFGAGTRLSVL.